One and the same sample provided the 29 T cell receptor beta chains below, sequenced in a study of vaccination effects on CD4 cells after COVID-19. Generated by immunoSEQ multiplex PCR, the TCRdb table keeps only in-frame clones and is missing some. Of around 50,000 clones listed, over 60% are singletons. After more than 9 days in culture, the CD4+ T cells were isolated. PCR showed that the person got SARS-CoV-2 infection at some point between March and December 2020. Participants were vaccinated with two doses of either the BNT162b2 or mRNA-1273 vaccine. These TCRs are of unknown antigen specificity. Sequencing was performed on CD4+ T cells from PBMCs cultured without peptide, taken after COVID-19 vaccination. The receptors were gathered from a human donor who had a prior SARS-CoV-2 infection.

The CDR3: CASSLVGLPNTDTQYF. CDR3 DNA sequence: TGTGCCAGCAGCTTAGTAGGGCTACCTAATACAGATACGCAGTATTTT. The rearrangement uses TRBV7-2 and TRBJ2-3, with D uncertain. The CDR3 has 16 amino acids. Germline V gene sequence: CDR1 SGHTA, CDR2 FQGNSA. The V gene lost 1 base and the J gene lost 3 bases, with 14 bases spanning the gap.

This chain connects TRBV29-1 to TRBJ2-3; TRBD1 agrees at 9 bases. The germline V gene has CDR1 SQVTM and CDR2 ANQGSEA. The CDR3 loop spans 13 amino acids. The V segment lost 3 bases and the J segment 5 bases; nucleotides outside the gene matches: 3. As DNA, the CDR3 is TGCAGCGTTGACCGGACAGGGGAAGATACGCAGTATTTT. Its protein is CSVDRTGEDTQYF.

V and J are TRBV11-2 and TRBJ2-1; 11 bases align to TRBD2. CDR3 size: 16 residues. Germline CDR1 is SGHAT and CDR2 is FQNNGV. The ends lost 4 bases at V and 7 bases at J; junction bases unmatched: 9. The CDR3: CASSSPLAGGLNEQFF. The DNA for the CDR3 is TGTGCCAGCAGCTCCCCCTTAGCGGGGGGGCTTAATGAGCAGTTCTTC.

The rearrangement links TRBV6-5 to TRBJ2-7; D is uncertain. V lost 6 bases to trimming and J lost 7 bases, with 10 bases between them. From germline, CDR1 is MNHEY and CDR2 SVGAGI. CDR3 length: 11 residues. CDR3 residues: CASSRPGEQYF. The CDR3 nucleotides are TGTGCCAGCAGCAGGCCCGGGGAGCAGTACTTC.

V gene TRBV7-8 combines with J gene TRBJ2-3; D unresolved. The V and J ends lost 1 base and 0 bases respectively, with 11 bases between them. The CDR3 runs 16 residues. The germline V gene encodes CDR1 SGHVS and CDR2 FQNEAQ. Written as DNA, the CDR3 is TGTGCCAGCAGCTTAGGACCCATCACTAGCACAGATACGCAGTATTTT. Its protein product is CASSLGPITSTDTQYF.

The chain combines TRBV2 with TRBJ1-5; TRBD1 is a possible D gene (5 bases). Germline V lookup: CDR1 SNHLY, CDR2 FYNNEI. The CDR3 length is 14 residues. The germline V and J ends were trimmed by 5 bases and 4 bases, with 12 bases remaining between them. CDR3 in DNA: TGTGCCAGCAGTCAAGAGAGGGGAAATCAGCCCCAGCATTTT. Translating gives CASSQERGNQPQHF.

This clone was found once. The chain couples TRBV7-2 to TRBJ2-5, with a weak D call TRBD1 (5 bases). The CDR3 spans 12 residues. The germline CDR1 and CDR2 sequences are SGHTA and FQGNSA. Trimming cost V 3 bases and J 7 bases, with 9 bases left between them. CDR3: CASSFEQGTQYF. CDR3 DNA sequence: TGTGCCAGCAGCTTCGAGCAGGGGACCCAGTACTTC.

CDR3 residues: CASSPSYGSSGRTDTQYF. CDR3 coding DNA: TGTGCCAGCTCACCAAGCTACGGGTCTAGCGGACGCACAGATACGCAGTATTTT. The V gene is TRBV18, the J gene TRBJ2-3; TRBD2 matches 7 bases. CDR3 length: 18 amino acids. The germline V gene encodes CDR1 KGHSH and CDR2 LQKENI. J gave up 1 base and V 2 bases, and 12 bases lay outside the gene matches.

In DNA, the CDR3 is TGCGCCAGCAGCTTGGGACAGGGTACGGCAAAACTGTTTTTT. Translation gives CASSLGQGTAKLFF. This chain uses TRBV5-1 with TRBJ1-4, with 7 bases lining up with TRBD1. Trimming took 0 bases from V and 10 from J; bases not matched to a gene: 6. Germline assignment: CDR1 SGHRS and CDR2 YFSETQ. CDR3 length: 14 amino acids.

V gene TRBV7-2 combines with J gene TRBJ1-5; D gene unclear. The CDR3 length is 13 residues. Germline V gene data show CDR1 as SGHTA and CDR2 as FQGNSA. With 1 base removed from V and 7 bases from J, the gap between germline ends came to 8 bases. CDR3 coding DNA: TGTGCCAGCAGCTTAGAGGGCCGGCAGCCCCAGCATTTT. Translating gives CASSLEGRQPQHF.

The CDR3 DNA is TGTGCCAGCAGTTATAGGGGGTACACTGAAGCTTTCTTT. Its translation: CASSYRGYTEAFF. V is TRBV6-5 and J is TRBJ1-1; D possibly corresponds to TRBD1 (6 bases). CDR1 is MNHEY and CDR2 is SVGAGI in the germline V gene. Trimming left V 3 bases short and J 3 bases short, with 8 bases between. CDR3 length equals 13 residues.

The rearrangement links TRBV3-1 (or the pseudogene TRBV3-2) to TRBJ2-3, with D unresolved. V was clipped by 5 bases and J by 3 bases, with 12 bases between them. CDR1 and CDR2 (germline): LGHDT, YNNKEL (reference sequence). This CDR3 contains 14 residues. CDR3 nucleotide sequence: TGTGCCAGCAGCGCAAGCTTGGCGACAGATACGCAGTATTTT. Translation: CASSASLATDTQYF.

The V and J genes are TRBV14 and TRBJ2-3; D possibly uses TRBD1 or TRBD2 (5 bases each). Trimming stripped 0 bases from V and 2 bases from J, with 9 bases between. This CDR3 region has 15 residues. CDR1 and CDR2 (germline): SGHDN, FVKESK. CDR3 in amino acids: CASSQEWGFTDTQYF. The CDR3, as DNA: TGTGCCAGCAGCCAAGAGTGGGGGTTCACAGATACGCAGTATTTT.

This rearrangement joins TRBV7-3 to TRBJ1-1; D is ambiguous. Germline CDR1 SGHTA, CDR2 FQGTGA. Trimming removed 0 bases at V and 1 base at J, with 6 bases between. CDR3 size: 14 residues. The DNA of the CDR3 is TGTGCCAGCAGCTTAACTGCGGGGAACACTGAAGCTTTCTTT. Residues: CASSLTAGNTEAFF.

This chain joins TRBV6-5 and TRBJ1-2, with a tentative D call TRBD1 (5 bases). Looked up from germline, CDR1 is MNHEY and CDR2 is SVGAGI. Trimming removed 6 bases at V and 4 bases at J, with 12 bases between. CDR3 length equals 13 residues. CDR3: CASSLGAGYGYTF. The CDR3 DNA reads TGTGCCAGCAGCCTCGGGGCGGGCTATGGCTACACCTTC.

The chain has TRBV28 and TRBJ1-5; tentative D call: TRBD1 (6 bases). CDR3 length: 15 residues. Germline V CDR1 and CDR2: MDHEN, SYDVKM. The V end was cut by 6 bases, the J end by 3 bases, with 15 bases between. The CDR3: CASRGAGEDNQPQHF. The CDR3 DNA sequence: TGTGCCAGCAGGGGGGCAGGGGAGGACAATCAGCCCCAGCATTTT.

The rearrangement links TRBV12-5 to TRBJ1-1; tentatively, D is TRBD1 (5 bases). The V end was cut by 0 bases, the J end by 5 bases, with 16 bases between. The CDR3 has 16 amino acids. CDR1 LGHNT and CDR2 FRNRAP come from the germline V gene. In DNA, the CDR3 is TGTGCTAGTGGTTTGGTACAGCAAGGGGTTTGGACTGAAGCTTTCTTT. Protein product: CASGLVQQGVWTEAFF.

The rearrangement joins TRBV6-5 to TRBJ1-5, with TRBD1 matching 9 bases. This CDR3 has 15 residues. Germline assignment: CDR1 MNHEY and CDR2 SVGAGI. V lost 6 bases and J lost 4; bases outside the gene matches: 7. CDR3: CASSRTGAGNQPQHF. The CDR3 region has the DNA TGTGCCAGCAGCCGGACAGGGGCTGGGAATCAGCCCCAGCATTTT.

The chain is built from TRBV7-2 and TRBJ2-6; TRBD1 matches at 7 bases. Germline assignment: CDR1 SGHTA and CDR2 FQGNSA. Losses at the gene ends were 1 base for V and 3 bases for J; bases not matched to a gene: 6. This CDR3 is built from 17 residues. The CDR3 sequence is CASSLEGGWDGANVLTF. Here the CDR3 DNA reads TGTGCCAGCAGCTTAGAAGGGGGCTGGGATGGGGCCAACGTCCTGACTTTC.

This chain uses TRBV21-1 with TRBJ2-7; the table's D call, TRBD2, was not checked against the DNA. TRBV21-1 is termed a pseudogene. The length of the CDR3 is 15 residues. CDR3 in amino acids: CASSPTSGSTYEQYF. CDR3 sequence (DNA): TGTGCCAGCAGCCCGACTAGCGGGTCCACCTACGAGCAGTACTTC.

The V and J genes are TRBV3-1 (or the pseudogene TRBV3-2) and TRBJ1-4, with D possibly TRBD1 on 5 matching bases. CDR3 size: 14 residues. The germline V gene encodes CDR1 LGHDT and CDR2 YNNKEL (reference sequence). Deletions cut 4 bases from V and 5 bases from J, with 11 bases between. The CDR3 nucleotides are TGTGCCAGCAGCCTGCATCGGGGCAATGAAAAACTGTTTTTT. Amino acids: CASSLHRGNEKLFF.

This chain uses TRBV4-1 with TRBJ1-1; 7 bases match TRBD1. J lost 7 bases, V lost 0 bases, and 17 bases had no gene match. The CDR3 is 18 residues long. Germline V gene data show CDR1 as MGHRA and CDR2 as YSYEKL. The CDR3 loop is CASSQDWGSRDRSREAFF. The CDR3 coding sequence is TGCGCCAGCAGCCAAGACTGGGGGAGCCGGGACAGATCACGTGAAGCTTTCTTT.

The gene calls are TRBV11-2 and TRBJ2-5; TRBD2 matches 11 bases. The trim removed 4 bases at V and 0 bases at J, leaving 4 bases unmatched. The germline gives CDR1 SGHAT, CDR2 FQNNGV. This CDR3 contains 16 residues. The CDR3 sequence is CASSYRGLADQETQYF. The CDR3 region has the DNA TGTGCCAGCAGCTACCGGGGACTAGCGGACCAAGAGACCCAGTACTTC.

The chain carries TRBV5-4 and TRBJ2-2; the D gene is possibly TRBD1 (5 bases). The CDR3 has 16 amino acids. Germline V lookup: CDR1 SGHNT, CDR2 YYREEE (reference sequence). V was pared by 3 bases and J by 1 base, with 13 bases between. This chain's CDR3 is CASSSPWGRNTGELFF. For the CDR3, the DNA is TGTGCCAGCAGCTCCCCCTGGGGCAGGAACACCGGGGAGCTGTTTTTT.

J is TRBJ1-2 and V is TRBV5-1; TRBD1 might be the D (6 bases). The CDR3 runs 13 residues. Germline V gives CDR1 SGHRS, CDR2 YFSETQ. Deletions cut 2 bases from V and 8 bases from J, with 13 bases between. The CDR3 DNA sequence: TGCGCCAGCAGCTTACAGGGACGTTGGGGCTACACCTTC. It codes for CASSLQGRWGYTF. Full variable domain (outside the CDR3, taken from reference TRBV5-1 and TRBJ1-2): KAGVTQTPRYLIKTRGQQVTLSCSPISGHRSVSWYQQTPGQGLQFLFEYFSETQRNKGNFPGRFSGRQFSNSRSEMNVSTLELGDSALYLCASSLQGRWGYTFGSGTRLTVV.

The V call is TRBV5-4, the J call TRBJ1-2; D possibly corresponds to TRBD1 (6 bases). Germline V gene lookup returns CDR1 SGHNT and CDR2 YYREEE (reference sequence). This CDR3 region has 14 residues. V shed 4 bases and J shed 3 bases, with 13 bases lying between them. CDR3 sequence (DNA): TGTGCCAGCAGCGAACAGGGAGCTTACTATGGCTACACCTTC. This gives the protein CASSEQGAYYGYTF.

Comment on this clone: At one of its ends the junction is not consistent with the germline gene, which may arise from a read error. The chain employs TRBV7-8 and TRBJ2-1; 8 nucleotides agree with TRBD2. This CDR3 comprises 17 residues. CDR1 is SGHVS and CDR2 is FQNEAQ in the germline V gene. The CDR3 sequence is CASSLRVPRTSYDEQFF. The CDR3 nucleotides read TGTGCCAGCAGCTTAAGGGTACCTCGGACTAGCTACGATGAGCAGTTCTTC.

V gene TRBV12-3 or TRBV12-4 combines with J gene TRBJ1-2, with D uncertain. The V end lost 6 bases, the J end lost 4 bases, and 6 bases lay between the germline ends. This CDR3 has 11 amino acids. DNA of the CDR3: TGTGCCAGCAGCCAAAGCTATGGCTACACCTTC. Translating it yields CASSQSYGYTF.

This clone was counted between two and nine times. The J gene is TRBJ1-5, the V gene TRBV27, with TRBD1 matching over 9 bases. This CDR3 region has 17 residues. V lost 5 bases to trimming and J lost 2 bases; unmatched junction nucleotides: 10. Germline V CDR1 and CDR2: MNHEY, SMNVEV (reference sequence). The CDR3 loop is CASSPNRGLAGNQPQHF. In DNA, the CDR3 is TGTGCCAGCAGTCCCAACAGGGGGCTTGCCGGCAATCAGCCCCAGCATTTT.